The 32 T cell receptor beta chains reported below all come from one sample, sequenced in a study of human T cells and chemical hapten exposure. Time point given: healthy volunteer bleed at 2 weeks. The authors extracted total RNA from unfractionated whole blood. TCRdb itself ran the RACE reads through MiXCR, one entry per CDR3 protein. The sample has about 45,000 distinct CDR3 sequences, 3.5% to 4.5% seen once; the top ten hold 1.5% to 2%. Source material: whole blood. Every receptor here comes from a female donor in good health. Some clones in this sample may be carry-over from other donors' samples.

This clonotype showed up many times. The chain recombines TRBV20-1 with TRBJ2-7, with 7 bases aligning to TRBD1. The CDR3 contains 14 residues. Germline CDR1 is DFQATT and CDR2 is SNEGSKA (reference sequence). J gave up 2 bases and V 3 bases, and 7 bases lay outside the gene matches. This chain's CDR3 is CSARGKTGPYEQYF. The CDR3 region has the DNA TGCAGTGCTAGGGGCAAGACAGGGCCCTACGAGCAGTACTTC.

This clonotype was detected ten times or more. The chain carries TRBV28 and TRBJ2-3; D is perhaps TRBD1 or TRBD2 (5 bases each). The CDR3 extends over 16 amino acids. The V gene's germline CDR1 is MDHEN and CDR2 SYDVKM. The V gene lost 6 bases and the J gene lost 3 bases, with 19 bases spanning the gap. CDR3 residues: CASSPGTDLPTDTQYF. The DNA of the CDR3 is TGTGCCAGCAGCCCCGGGACCGACCTACCAACAGATACGCAGTATTTT.

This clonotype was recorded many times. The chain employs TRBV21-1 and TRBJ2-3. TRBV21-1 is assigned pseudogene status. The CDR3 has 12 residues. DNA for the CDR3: TGTGCCAGCGGGGTCCACACAGATACGCAGTATTTT. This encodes CASGVHTDTQYF.

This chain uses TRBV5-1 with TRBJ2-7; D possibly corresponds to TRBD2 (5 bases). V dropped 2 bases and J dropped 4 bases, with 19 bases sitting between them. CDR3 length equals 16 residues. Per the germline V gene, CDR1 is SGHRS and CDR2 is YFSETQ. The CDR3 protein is CASSFTNAPGGYEQYF. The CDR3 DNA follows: TGCGCCAGCAGCTTTACGAACGCACCCGGCGGGTACGAGCAGTACTTC.

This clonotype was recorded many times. CDR3 nucleotide sequence: TGTGCCAGCTCTCAAGGGGGGCTCTCGGGCAATGAGCAGTTCTTC. This sequence encodes CASSQGGLSGNEQFF. The rearrangement uses TRBV18 and TRBJ2-1; D is perhaps TRBD1 or TRBD2 (6 bases each). There are 15 residues in the CDR3. CDR1 is KGHSH, CDR2 LQKENI, per germline. Trimming removed 6 bases from V and 6 bases from J, with 18 bases in between.

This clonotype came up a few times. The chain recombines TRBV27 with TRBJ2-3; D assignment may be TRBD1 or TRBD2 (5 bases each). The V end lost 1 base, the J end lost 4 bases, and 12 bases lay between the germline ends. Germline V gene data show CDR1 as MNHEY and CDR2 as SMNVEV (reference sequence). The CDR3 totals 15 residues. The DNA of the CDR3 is TGTGCCAGCAGTTTATTTGGGGGTTTAGCAGATACGCAGTATTTT. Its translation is CASSLFGGLADTQYF.

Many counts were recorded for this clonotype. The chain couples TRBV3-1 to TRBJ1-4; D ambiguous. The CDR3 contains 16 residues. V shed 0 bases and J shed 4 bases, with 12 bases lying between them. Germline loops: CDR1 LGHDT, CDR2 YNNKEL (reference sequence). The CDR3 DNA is TGTGCCAGCAGCCAAGATCCGAAGGATTATAATGAAAAACTGTTTTTT. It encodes CASSQDPKDYNEKLFF.

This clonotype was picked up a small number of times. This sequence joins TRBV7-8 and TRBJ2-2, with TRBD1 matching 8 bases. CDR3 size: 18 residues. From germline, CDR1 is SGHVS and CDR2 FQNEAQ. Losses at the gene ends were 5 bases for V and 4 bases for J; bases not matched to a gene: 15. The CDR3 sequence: CASSLRAGGAGITGELFF. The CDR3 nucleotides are TGTGCCAGCAGCCTACGCGCAGGGGGCGCGGGAATCACCGGGGAGCTGTTTTTT. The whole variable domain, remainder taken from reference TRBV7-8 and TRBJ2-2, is GAGVSQSPRYKVAKRGQDVALRCDPISGHVSLFWYQQALGQGPEFLTYFQNEAQLDKSGLPSDRFFAERPEGSVSTLKIQRTQQEDSAVYLCASSLRAGGAGITGELFFGEGSRLTVL.

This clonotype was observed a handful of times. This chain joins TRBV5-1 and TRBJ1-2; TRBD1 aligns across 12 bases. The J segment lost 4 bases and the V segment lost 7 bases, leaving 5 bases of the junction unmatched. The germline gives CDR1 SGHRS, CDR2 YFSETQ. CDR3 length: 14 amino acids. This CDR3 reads CASRGTGGIYGYTF. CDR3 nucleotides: TGCGCCAGCCGCGGGACAGGGGGCATCTATGGCTACACCTTC.

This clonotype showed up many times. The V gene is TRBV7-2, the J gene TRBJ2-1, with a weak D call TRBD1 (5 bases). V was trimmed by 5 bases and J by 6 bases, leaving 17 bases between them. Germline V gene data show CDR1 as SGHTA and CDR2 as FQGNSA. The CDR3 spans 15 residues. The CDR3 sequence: CASSLRAGMGNEQFF. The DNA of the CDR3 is TGTGCCAGCAGCCTTCGGGCAGGGATGGGCAATGAGCAGTTCTTC.

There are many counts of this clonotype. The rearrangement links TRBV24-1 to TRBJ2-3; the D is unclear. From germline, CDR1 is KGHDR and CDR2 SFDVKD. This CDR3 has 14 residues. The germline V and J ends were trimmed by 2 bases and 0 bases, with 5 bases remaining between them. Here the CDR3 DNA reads TGTGCCACCAGTGATTCTAGAAGCACAGATACGCAGTATTTT. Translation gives CATSDSRSTDTQYF.

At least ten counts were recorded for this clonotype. CDR3 amino acids: CSAEGLGGNTDTQYF. Written as DNA, the CDR3 is TGCAGTGCTGAGGGCCTGGGGGGGAACACAGATACGCAGTATTTT. The rearrangement uses TRBV20-1 and TRBJ2-3; 7 nucleotides match TRBD2. Germline CDR1 and CDR2: DFQATT and SNEGSKA (reference sequence). V trimming: 5 bases; J trimming: 2 bases; junction bases outside the gene matches: 10. The CDR3 spans 15 residues.

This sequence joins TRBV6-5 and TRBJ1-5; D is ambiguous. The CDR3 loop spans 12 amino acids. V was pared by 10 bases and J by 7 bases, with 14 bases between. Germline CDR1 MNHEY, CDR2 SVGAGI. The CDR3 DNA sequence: TGTGCCACCGGTCGTCAAGAGCAGCCCCAGCATTTT. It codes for CATGRQEQPQHF.

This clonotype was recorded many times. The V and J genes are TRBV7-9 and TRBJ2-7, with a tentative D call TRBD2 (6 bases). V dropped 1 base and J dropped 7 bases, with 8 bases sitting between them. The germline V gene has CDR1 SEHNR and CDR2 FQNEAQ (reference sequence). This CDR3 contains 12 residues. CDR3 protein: CASSLGGEEQYF. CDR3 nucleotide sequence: TGTGCCAGCAGCTTAGGGGGGGAAGAGCAGTACTTC.

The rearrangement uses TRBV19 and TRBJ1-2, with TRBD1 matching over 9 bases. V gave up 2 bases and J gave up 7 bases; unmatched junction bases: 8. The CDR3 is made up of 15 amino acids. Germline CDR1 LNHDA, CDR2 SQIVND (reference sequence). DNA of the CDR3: TGTGCCAGTAGTATAAAGAGAACAGGGGGCCTTGGCTACACCTTC. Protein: CASSIKRTGGLGYTF.

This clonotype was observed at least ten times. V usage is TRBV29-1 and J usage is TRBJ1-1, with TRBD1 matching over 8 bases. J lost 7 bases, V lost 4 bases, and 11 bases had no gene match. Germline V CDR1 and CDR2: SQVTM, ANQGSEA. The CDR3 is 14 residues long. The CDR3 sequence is CSVGNRGYKGEAFF. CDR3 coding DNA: TGCAGCGTTGGCAACAGGGGGTATAAAGGTGAAGCTTTCTTT.

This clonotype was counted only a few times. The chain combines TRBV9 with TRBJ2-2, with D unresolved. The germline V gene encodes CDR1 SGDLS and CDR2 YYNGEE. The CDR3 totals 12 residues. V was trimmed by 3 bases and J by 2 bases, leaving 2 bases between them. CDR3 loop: CASSDNTGELFF. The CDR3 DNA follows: TGTGCCAGCAGCGATAACACCGGGGAGCTGTTTTTT. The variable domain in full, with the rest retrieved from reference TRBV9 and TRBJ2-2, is DSGVTQTPKHLITATGQRVTLRCSPRSGDLSVYWYQQSLDQGLQFLIQYYNGEERAKGNILERFSAQQFPDLHSELNLSSLELGDSALYFCASSDNTGELFFGEGSRLTVL.

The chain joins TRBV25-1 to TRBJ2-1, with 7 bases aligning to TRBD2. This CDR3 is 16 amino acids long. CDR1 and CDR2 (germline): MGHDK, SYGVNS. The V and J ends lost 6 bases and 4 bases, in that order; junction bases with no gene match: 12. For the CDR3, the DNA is TGTGCCAGCAGAGCTTCTCGGGGGGACGATTACAATGAGCAGTTCTTC. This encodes CASRASRGDDYNEQFF.

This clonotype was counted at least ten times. The CDR3 is CASSLSPNPSTDTQYF. In DNA form, the CDR3 reads TGTGCCAGCAGCTTGAGTCCTAACCCTAGCACAGATACGCAGTATTTT. The rearrangement links TRBV5-6 to TRBJ2-3; no reliable D call. This CDR3 contains 16 residues. Trimming removed 1 base from V and 0 bases from J, with 12 bases in between. Germline V gene sequence: CDR1 SGHDT, CDR2 YYEEEE.

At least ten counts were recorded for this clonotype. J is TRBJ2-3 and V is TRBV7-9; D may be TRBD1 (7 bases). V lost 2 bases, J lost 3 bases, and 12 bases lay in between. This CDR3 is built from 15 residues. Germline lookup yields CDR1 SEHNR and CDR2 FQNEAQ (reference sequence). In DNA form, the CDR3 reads TGTGCCAGCAGCTTAACAGGGGAGGTTACAGATACGCAGTATTTT. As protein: CASSLTGEVTDTQYF.

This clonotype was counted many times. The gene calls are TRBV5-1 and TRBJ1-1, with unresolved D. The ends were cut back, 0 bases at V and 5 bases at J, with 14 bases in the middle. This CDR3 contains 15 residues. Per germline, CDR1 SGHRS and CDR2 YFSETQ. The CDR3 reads CASSLARAGRTEAFF. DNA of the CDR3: TGCGCCAGCAGCTTGGCAAGGGCGGGTAGGACTGAAGCTTTCTTT. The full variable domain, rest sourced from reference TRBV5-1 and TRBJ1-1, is KAGVTQTPRYLIKTRGQQVTLSCSPISGHRSVSWYQQTPGQGLQFLFEYFSETQRNKGNFPGRFSGRQFSNSRSEMNVSTLELGDSALYLCASSLARAGRTEAFFGQGTRLTVV.

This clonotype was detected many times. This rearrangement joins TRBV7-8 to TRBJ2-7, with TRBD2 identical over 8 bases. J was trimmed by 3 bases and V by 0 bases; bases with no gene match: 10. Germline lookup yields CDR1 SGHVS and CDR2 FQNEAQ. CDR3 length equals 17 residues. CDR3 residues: CASSLAERGGGIYEQYF. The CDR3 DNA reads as TGTGCCAGCAGCTTAGCGGAGAGAGGCGGGGGGATCTACGAGCAGTACTTC. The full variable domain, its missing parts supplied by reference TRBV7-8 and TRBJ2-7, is GAGVSQSPRYKVAKRGQDVALRCDPISGHVSLFWYQQALGQGPEFLTYFQNEAQLDKSGLPSDRFFAERPEGSVSTLKIQRTQQEDSAVYLCASSLAERGGGIYEQYFGPGTRLTVT.

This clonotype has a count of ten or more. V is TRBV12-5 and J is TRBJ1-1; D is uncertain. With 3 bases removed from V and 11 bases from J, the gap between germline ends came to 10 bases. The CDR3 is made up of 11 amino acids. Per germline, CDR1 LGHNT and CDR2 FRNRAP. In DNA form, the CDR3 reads TGTGCTAGTGGTTTTGGGAGGGCGGCTTTCTTT. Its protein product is CASGFGRAAFF.

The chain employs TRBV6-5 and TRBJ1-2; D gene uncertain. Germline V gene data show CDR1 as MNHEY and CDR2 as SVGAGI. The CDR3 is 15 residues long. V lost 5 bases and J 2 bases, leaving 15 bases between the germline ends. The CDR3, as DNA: TGTGCCAGCAGTCCACCTCCTGGGAGCAACTATGGCTACACCTTC. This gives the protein CASSPPPGSNYGYTF.

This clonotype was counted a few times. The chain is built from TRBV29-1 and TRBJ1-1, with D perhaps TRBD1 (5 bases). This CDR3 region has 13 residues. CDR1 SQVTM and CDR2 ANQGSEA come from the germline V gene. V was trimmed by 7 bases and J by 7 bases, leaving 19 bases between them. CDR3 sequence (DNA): TGCAGCGGCAAGGTGGGGGGGGGAGGTGAAGCTTTCTTT. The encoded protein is CSGKVGGGGEAFF.

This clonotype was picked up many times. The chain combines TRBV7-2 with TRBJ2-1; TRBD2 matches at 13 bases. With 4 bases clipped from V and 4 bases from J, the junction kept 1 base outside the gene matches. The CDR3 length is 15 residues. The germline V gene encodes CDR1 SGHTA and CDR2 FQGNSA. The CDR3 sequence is CASSSLAGGYNEQFF. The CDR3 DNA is TGTGCCAGCAGCTCACTAGCGGGGGGGTACAATGAGCAGTTCTTC.

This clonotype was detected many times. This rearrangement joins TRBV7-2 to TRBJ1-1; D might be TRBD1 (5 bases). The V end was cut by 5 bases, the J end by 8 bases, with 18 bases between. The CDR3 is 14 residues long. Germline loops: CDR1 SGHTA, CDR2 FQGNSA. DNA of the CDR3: TGTGCCAGCAGCAGGCAGGGATTAGCTGCGGAAGCTTTCTTT. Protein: CASSRQGLAAEAFF.

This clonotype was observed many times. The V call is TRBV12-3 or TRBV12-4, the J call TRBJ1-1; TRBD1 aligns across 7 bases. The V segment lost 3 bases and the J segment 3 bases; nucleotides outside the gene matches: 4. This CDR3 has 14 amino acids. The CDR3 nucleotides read TGTGCCAGCAGTTTCATGACAGGGTACACTGAAGCTTTCTTT. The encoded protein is CASSFMTGYTEAFF.

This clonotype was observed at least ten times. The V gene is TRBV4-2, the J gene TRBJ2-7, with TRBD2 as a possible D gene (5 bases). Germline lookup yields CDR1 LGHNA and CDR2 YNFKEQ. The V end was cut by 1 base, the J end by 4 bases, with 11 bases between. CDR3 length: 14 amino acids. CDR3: CASSQGRVPYEQYF. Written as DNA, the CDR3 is TGTGCCAGCAGCCAAGGGCGGGTCCCGTACGAGCAGTACTTC.

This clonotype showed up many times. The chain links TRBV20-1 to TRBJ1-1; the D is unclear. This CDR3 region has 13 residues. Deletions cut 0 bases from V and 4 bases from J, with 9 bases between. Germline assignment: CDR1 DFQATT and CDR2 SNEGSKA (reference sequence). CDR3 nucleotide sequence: TGCAGTGCTAGAGATGGATCGACCACTGAAGCTTTCTTT. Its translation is CSARDGSTTEAFF.

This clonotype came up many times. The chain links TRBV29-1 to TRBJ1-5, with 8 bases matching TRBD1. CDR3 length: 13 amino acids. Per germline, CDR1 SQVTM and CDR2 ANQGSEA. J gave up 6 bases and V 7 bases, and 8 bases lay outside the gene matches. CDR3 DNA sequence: TGCAGCGCTGGACAGGGAGTACGTCAGCCCCAGCATTTT. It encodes CSAGQGVRQPQHF.

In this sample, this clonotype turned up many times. DNA for the CDR3: TGTGCCAGCAGCTTAGCGGAAACTAACTATGGCTACACCTTC. Translating gives CASSLAETNYGYTF. The chain recombines TRBV7-8 with TRBJ1-2; D unresolved. The germline gives CDR1 SGHVS, CDR2 FQNEAQ. The germline V and J ends were trimmed by 0 bases and 0 bases, with 5 bases remaining between them. CDR3 length: 14 residues. Using reference TRBV7-8 and TRBJ1-2 for the parts outside the CDR3, the full variable domain is GAGVSQSPRYKVAKRGQDVALRCDPISGHVSLFWYQQALGQGPEFLTYFQNEAQLDKSGLPSDRFFAERPEGSVSTLKIQRTQQEDSAVYLCASSLAETNYGYTFGSGTRLTVV.